This TCR beta chain was observed in a study of cytomegalovirus exposure and HLA in healthy donors. Background on the study: There were 117 million unique TCR beta sequences, drawn from roughly 200 million T cells, in an earlier analysis.

Vbeta (60) and Jbeta (13) primers were used in the PCR. The protocol was immunoSEQ multiplex PCR, while the TCRdb copy is restricted to in-frame clones and leaves out a portion. Among about 100,000 clones listed, 73% were seen once. As for this clone: Its antigen is as yet unknown.

Broader study findings: Some public TCRs appeared in many individuals, while most sequences were rare.

The sequenced sample consisted of PBMCs. This sequence was found in a man younger than 40 in good health and CMV-seronegative.

The CDR3 reads CASRYSKSSGNTIYF. CDR3 DNA: TGTGCCAGCAGGTACAGCAAGAGCTCTGGAAACACCATATATTTT. The chain is built from TRBV28 and TRBJ1-3, with D hard to call. The V end lost 6 bases, the J end lost 0 bases, and 12 bases lay between the germline ends. CDR3 length: 15 amino acids. Germline-derived CDR1 and CDR2 are MDHEN and SYDVKM. The whole variable domain, remainder taken from reference TRBV28 and TRBJ1-3, is DVKVTQSSRYLVKRTGEKVFLECVQDMDHENMFWYRQDPGLGLRLIYFSYDVKMKEKGDIPEGYSVSREKKERFSLILESASTNQTSMYLCASRYSKSSGNTIYFGEGSWLTVV.